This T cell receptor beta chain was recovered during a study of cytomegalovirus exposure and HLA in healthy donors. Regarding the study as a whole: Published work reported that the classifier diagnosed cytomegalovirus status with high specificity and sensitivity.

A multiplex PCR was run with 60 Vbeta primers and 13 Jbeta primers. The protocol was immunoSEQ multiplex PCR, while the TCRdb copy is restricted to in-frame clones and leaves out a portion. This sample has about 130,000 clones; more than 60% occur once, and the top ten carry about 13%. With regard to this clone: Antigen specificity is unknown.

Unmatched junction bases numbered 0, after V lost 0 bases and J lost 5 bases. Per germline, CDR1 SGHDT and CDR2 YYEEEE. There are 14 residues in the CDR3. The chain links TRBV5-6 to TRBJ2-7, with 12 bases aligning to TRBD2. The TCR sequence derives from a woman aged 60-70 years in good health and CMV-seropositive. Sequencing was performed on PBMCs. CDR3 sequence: CASSLGLAGDEQYF. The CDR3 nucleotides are TGTGCCAGCAGCTTGGGACTAGCGGGGGACGAGCAGTACTTC.